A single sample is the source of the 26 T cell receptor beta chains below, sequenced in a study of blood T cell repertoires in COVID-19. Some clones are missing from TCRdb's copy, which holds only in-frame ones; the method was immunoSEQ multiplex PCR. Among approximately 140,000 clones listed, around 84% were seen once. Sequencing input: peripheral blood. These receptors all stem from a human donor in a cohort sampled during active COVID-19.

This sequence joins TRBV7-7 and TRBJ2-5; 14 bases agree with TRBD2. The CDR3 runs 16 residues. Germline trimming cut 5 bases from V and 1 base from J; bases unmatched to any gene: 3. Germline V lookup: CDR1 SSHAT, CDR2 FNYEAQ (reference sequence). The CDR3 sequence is CASSRGLAGGQETQYF. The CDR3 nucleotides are TGTGCCAGCAGCCGTGGACTAGCGGGGGGCCAAGAGACCCAGTACTTC.

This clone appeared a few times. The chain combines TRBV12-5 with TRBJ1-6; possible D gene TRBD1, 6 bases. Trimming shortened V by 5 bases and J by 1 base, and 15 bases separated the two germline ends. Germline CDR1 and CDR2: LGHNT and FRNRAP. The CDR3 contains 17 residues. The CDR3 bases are TGTGCTAGTGGTCCCGACAGGCCCAGGTCCTATAATTCACCCCTCCACTTT. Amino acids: CASGPDRPRSYNSPLHF. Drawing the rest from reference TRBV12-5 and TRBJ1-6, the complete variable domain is DARVTQTPRHKVTEMGQEVTMRCQPILGHNTVFWYRQTMMQGLELLAYFRNRAPLDDSGMPKDRFSAEMPDATLATLKIQPSEPRDSAVYFCASGPDRPRSYNSPLHFGNGTRLTVT.

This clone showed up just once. CDR3 sequence: CASSRTSGYNEQFF. The DNA of the CDR3 is TGTGCCAGCAGCCGGACTAGCGGGTACAATGAGCAGTTCTTC. The chain employs TRBV7-2 and TRBJ2-1; 11 bases fit TRBD2. This CDR3 is built from 14 residues. Unmatched junction bases numbered 1, after V lost 5 bases and J lost 4 bases. In germline, CDR1 is SGHTA, CDR2 FQGNSA.

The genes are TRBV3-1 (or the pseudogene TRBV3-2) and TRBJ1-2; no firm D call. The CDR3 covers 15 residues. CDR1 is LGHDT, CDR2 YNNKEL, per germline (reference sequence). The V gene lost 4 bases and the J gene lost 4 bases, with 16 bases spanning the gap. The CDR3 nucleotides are TGTGCCAGCAGCCCCAGCGGGGAGGTAGCCTATGGCTACACCTTC. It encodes CASSPSGEVAYGYTF.

CDR3 coding DNA: TGTGCCAGCAGCTTGAACCTGGCAGGGGATAGCAATCAGCCCCAGCATTTT. Translated: CASSLNLAGDSNQPQHF. The rearrangement links TRBV5-6 to TRBJ1-5; possible D gene TRBD1, 6 bases. Germline CDR1 SGHDT, CDR2 YYEEEE. The length of the CDR3 is 17 residues. V shed 1 base and J shed 0 bases, with 14 bases lying between them.

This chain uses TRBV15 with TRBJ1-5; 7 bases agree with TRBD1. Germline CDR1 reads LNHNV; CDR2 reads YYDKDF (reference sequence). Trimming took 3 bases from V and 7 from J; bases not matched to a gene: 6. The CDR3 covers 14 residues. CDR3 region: CATSRTGQEQPQHF. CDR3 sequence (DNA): TGTGCCACCAGCAGGACAGGGCAGGAGCAGCCCCAGCATTTT.

The CDR3 nucleotides read TGTGCCAGCAGCGTAGGTGAGGAACTGCGTTTTTACAGGGCTTTCTTT. It encodes CASSVGEELRFYRAFF. The V call is TRBV9, the J call TRBJ1-1, with D possibly being TRBD1 (5 bases). Between the trimmed V and J ends, which lost 0 bases and 11 bases, there was a span of 23 bases. The length of the CDR3 is 16 residues. Germline lookup yields CDR1 SGDLS and CDR2 YYNGEE.

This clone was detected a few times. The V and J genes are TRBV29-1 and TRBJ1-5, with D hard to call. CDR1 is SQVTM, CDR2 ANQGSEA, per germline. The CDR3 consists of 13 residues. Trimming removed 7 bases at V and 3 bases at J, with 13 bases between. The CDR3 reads CSATYSNNQPQHF. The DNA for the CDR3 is TGCAGCGCTACCTACAGTAACAATCAGCCCCAGCATTTT.

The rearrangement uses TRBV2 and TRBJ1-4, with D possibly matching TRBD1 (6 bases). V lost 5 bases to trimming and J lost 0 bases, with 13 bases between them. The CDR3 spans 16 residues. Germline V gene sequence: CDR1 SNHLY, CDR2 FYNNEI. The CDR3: CASSPRTASTNEKLFF. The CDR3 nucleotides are TGTGCCAGCAGTCCGCGGACAGCTTCAACTAATGAAAAACTGTTTTTT.

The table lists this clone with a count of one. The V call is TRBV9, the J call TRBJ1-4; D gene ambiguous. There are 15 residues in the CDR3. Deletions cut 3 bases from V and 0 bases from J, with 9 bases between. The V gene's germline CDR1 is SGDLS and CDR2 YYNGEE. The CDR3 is CASSAAVATNEKLFF. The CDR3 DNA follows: TGTGCCAGCAGCGCTGCAGTTGCAACTAATGAAAAACTGTTTTTT.

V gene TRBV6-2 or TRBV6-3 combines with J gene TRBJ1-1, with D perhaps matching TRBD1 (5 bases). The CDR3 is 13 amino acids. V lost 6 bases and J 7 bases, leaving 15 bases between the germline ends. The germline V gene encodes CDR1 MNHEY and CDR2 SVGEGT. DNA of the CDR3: TGTGCCAGCAGCCCGACAGTTTTTGGTGAAGCTTTCTTT. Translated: CASSPTVFGEAFF.

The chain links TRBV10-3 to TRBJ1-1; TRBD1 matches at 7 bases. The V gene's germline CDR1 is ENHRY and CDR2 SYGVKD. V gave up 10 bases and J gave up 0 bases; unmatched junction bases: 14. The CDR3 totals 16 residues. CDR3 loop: CATTNSGQLMNTEAFF. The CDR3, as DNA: TGTGCCACGACAAATTCGGGACAGCTCATGAACACTGAAGCTTTCTTT.

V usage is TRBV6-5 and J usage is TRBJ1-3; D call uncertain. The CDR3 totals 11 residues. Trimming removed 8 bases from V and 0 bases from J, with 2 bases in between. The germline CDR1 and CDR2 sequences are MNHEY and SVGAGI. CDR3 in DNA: TGTGCCAGCCTCTCTGGAAACACCATATATTTT. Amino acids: CASLSGNTIYF.

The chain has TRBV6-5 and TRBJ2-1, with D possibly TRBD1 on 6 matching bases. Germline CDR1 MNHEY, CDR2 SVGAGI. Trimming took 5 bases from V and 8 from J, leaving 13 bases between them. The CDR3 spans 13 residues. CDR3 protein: CASSLTGSYEQFF. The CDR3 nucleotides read TGTGCCAGCAGTCTCACAGGGAGCTATGAGCAGTTCTTC.

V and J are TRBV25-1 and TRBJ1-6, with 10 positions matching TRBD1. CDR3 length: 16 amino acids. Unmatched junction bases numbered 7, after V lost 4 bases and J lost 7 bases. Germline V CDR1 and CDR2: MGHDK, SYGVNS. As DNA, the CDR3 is TGTGCCAGCAGTGTCTCGACAGGGGGCTTGAATTCACCCCTCCACTTT. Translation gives CASSVSTGGLNSPLHF.

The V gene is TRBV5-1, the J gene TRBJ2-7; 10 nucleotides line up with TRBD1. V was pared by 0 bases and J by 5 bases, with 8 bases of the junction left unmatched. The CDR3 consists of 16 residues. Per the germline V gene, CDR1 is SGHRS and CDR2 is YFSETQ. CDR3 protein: CASSLGFGTGVNEQYF. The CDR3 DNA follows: TGCGCCAGCAGCTTGGGATTCGGGACAGGGGTTAACGAGCAGTACTTC.

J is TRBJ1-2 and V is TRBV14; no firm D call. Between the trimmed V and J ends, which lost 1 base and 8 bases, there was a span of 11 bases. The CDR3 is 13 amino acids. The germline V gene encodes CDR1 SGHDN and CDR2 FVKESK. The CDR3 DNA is TGTGCCAGCAGCCAAGGGAGGGTGGGAGGCTACACCTTC. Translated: CASSQGRVGGYTF.

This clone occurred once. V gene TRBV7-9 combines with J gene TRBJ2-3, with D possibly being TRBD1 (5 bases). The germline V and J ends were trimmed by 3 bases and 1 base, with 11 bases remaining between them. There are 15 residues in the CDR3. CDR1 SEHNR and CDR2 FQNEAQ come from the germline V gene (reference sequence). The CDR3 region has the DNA TGTGCCAGCAGCTTGCAAGTAGGGGGCACAGATACGCAGTATTTT. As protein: CASSLQVGGTDTQYF.

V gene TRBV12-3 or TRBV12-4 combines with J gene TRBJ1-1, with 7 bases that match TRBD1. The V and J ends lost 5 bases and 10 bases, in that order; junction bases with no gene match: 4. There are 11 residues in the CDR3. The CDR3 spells CASSSTGAAFF. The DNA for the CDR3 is TGTGCCAGCAGTAGCACAGGGGCAGCTTTCTTT.

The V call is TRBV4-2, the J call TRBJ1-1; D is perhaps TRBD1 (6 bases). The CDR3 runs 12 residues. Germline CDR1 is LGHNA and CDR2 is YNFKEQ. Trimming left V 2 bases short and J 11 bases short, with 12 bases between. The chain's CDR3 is CASSQTGWRAFF. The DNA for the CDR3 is TGTGCCAGCAGCCAAACAGGGTGGCGGGCTTTCTTT.

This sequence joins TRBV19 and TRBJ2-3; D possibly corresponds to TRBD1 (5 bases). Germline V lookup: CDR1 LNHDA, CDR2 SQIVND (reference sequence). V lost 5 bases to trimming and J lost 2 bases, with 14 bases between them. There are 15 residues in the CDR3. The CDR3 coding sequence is TGTGCCAGTAGTGCCCGAAGACAGACCACAGATACGCAGTATTTT. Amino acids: CASSARRQTTDTQYF.

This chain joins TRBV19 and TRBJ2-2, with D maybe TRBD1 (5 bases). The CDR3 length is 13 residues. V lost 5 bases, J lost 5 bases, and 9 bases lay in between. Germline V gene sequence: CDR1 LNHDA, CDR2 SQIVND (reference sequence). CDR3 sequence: CASSQGFTGELFF. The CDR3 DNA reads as TGTGCCAGTAGTCAGGGTTTTACCGGGGAGCTGTTTTTT. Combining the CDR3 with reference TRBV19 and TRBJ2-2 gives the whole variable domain DGGITQSPKYLFRKEGQNVTLSCEQNLNHDAMYWYRQDPGQGLRLIYYSQIVNDFQKGDIAEGYSVSREKKESFPLTVTSAQKNPTAFYLCASSQGFTGELFFGEGSRLTVL.

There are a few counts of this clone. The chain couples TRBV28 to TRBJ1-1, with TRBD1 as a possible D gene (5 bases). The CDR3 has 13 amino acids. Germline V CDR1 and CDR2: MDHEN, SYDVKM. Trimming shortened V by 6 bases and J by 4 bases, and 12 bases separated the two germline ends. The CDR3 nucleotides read TGTGCCAGCAGGGGAGGGGCGCTCACTGAAGCTTTCTTT. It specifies CASRGGALTEAFF.

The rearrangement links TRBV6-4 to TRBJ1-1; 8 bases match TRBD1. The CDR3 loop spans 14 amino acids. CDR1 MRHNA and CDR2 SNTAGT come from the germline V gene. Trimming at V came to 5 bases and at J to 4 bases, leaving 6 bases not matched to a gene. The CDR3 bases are TGTGCCAGCAGTTTTGATGACAGGGGCACTGAAGCTTTCTTT. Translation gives CASSFDDRGTEAFF.

The CDR3 sequence is CANPALSGTEAFF. CDR3 DNA sequence: TGTGCCAACCCGGCCCTCTCGGGCACTGAAGCTTTCTTT. The V gene is TRBV21-1, the J gene TRBJ1-1. TRBV21-1 is classified as a pseudogene. The CDR3 sequence is 13 residues long.

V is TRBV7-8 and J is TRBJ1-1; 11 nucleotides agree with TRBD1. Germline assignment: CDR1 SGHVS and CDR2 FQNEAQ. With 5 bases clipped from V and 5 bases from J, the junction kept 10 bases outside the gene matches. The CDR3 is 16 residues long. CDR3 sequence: CASSLGQGAMGTEAFF. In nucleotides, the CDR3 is TGTGCCAGCAGCCTTGGACAGGGGGCAATGGGAACTGAAGCTTTCTTT.